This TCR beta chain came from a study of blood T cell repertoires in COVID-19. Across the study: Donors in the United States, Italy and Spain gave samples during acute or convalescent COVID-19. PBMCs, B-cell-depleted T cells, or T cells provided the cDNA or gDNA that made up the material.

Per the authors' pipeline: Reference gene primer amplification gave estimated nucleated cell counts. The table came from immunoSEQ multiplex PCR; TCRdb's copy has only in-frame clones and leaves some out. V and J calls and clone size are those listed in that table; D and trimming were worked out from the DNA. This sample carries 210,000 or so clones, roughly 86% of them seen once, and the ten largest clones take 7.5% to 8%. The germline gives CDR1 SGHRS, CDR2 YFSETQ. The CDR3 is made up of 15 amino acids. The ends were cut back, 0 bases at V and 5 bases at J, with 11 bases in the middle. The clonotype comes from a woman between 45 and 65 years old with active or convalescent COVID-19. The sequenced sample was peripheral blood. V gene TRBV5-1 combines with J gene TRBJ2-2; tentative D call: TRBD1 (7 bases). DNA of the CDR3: TGCGCCAGCAGCTTGGCCCCAGGGGGGACCGGGGAGCTGTTTTTT. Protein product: CASSLAPGGTGELFF.